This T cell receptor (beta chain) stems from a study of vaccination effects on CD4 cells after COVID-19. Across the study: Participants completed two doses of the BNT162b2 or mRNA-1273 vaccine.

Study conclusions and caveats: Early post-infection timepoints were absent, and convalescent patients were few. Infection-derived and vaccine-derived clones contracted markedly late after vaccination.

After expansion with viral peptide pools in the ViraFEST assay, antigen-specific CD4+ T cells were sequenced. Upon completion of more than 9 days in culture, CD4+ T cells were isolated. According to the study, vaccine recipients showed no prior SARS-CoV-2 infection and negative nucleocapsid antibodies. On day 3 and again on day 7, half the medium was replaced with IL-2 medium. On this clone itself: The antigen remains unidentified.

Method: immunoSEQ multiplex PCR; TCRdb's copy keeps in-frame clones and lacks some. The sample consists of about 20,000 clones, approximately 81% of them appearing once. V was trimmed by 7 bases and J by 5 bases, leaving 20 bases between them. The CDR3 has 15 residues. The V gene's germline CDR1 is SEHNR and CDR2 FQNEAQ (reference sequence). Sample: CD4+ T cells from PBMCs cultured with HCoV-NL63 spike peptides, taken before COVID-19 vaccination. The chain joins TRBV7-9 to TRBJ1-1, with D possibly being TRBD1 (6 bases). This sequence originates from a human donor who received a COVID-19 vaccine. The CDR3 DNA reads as TGTGCCAGCACCAGAATAGGGGGGGAAGGAACTGAAGCTTTCTTT. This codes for CASTRIGGEGTEAFF.